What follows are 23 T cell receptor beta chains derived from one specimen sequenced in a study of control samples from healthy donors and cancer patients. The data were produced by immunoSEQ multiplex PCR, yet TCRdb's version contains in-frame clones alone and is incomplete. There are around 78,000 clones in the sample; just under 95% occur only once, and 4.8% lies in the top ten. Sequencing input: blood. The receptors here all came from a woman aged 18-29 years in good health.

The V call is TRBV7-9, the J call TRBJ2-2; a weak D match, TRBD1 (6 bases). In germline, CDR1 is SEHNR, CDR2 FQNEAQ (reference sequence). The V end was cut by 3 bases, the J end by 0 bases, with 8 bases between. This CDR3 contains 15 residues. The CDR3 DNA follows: TGTGCCAGCAGCTTTGGGGGCCCGAACACCGGGGAGCTGTTTTTT. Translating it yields CASSFGGPNTGELFF.

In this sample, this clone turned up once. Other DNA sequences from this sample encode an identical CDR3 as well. Written as DNA, the CDR3 is TGTGCCAGCAGCCCGGGACAGAGATTCTACGAGCAGTACTTC. Protein: CASSPGQRFYEQYF. The chain couples TRBV28 to TRBJ2-7, with 7 bases aligning to TRBD1. Germline assignment: CDR1 MDHEN and CDR2 SYDVKM. With 6 bases clipped from V and 3 bases from J, the junction kept 8 bases outside the gene matches. The CDR3 sequence is 14 residues long.

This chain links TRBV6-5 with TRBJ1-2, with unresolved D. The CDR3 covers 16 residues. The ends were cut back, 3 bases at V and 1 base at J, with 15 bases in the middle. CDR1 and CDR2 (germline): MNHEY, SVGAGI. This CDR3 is CASSYKLPRFNYGYTF. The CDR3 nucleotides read TGTGCCAGCAGTTATAAACTGCCACGTTTTAACTATGGCTACACCTTC.

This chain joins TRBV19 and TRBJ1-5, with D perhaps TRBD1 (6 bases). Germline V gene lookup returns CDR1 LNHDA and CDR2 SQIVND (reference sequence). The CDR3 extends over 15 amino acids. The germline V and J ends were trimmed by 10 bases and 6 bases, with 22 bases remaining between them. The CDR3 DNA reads TGTGCCATTATTATAGGGGTGGGGGCGGGTCAGCCCCAGCATTTT. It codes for CAIIIGVGAGQPQHF. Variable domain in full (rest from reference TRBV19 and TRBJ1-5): DGGITQSPKYLFRKEGQNVTLSCEQNLNHDAMYWYRQDPGQGLRLIYYSQIVNDFQKGDIAEGYSVSREKKESFPLTVTSAQKNPTAFYLCAIIIGVGAGQPQHFGDGTRLSIL.

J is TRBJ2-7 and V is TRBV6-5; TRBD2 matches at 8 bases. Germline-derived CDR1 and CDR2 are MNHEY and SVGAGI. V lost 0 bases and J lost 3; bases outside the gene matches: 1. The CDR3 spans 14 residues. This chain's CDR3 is CASSYSAGVYEQYF. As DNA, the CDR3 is TGTGCCAGCAGTTACTCAGCGGGAGTCTACGAGCAGTACTTC.

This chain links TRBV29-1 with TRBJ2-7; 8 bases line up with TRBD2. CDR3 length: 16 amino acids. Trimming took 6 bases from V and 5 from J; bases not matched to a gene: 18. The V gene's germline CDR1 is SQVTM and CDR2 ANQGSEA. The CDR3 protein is CSVGSLSAGGRNEQYF. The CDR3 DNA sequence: TGCAGCGTGGGGTCTTTGAGTGCGGGAGGCAGGAACGAGCAGTACTTC.

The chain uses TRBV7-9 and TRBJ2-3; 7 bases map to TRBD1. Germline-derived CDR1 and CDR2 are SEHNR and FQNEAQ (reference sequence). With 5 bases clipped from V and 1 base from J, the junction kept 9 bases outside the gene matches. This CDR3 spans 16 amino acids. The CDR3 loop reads CASSDRQGRGTDTQYF. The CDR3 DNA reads TGTGCCAGCAGCGACCGACAGGGACGGGGCACAGATACGCAGTATTTT. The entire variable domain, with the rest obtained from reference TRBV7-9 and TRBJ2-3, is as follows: DTGVSQNPRHKITKRGQNVTFRCDPISEHNRLYWYRQTLGQGPEFLTYFQNEAQLEKSRLLSDRFSAERPKGSFSTLEIQRTEQGDSAMYLCASSDRQGRGTDTQYFGPGTRLTVL.

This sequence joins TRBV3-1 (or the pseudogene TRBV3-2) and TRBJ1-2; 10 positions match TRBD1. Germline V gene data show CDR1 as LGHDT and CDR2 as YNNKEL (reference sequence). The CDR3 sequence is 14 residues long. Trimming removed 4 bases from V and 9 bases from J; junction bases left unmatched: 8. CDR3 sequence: CASSRWGQGFRYTF. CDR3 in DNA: TGTGCCAGCAGCCGGTGGGGACAGGGGTTTCGCTACACCTTC.

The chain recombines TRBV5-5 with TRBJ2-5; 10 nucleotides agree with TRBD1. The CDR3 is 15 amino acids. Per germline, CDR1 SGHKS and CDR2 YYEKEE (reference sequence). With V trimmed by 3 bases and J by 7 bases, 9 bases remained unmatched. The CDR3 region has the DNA TGTGCCAGCAGCTCTAGACAGGGGGCGAAGGGGACCCAGTACTTC. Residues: CASSSRQGAKGTQYF.

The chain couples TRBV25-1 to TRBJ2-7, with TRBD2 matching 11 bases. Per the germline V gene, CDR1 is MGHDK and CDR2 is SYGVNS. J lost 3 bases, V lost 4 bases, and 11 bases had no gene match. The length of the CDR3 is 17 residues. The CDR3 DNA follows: TGTGCCAGCAGTGGGGAGAATAGCGGGGGGGCTTTCTACGAGCAGTACTTC. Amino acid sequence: CASSGENSGGAFYEQYF.

CDR3 amino acids: CASSPGTVTGYGYTF. CDR3 DNA: TGTGCCAGCAGCCCTGGGACAGTCACAGGCTATGGCTACACCTTC. This chain links TRBV14 with TRBJ1-2; 7 bases match TRBD1. This CDR3 is built from 15 residues. The germline CDR1 and CDR2 sequences are SGHDN and FVKESK. Losses at the gene ends were 4 bases for V and 4 bases for J; bases not matched to a gene: 9.

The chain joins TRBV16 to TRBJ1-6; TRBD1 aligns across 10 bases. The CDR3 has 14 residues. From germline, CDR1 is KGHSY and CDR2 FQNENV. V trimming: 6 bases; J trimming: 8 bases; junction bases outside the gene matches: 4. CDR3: CASRDRGYYSPLHF. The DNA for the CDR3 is TGTGCCAGCAGGGACAGGGGGTATTATTCACCCCTCCACTTT.

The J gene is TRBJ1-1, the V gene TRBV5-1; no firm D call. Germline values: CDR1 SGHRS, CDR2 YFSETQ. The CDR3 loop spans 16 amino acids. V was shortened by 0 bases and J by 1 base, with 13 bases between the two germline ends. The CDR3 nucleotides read TGCGCCAGCAGCTTGGGAGGAGGCCTATCGAACACTGAAGCTTTCTTT. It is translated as CASSLGGGLSNTEAFF.

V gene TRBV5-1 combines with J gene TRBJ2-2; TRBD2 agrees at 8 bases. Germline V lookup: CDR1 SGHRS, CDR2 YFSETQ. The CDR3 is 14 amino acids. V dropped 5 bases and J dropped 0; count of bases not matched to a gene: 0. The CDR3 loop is CASRAGANTGELFF. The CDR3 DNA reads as TGCGCCAGCAGAGCGGGAGCGAACACCGGGGAGCTGTTTTTT.

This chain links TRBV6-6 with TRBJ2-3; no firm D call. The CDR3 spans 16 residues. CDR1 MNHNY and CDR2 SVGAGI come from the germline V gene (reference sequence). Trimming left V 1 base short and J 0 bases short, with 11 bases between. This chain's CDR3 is CASSYWVSWSTDTQYF. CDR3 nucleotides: TGTGCCAGCAGTTACTGGGTGTCCTGGAGCACAGATACGCAGTATTTT.

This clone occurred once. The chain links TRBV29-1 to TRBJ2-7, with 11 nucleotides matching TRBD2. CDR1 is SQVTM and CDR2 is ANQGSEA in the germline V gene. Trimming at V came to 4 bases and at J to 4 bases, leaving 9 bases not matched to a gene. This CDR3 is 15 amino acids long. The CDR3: CSVGLAGGSSYEQYF. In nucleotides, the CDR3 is TGCAGCGTTGGGCTAGCGGGAGGTTCCTCGTACGAGCAGTACTTC.

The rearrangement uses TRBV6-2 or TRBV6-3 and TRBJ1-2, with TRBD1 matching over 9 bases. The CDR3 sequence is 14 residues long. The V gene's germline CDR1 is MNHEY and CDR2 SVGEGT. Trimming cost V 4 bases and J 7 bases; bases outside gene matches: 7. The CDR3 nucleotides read TGTGCCAGCAGTTTGGGACAGGGCCCCCGTGGCTACACCTTC. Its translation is CASSLGQGPRGYTF.

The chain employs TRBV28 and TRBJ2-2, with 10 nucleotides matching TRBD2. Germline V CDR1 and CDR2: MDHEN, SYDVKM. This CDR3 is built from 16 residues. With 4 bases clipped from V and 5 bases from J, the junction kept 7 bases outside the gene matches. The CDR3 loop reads CASSSLAGAGTGELFF. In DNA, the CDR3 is TGTGCCAGCAGTTCTCTAGCGGGAGCGGGTACCGGGGAGCTGTTTTTT.

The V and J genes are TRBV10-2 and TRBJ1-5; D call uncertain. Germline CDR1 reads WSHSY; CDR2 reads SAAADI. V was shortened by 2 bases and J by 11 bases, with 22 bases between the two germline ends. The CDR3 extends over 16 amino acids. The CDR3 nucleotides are TGCGCCAGCAGTGAGGGTGGGCCGGCCCGTCTCGGGACCCAGCATTTT. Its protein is CASSEGGPARLGTQHF.

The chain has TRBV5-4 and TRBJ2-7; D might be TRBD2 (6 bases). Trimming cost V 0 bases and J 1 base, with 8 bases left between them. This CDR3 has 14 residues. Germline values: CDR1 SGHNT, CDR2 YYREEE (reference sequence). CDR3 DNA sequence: TGTGCCAGCAGCTTGGATCGGGGGTCCTACGAGCAGTACTTC. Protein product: CASSLDRGSYEQYF.

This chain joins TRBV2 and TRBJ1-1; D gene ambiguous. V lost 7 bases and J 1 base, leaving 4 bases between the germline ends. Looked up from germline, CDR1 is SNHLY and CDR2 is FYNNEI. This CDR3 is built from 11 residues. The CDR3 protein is CASKTNTEAFF. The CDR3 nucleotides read TGTGCCAGCAAGACGAACACTGAAGCTTTCTTT.

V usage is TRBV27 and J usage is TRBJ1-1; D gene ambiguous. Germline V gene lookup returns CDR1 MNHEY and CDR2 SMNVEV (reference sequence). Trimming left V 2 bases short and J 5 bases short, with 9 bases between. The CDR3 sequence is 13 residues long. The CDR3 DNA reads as TGTGCCAGCAGTTTAAGGCGGGGAACTGAAGCTTTCTTT. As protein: CASSLRRGTEAFF.

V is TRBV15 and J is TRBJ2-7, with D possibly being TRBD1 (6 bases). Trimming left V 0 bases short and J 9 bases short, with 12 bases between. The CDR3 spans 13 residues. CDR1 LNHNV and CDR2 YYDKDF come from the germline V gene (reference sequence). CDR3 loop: CATSRDQAQGQYF. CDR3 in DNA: TGTGCCACCAGCAGAGATCAGGCACAGGGGCAGTACTTC.